A selection of T cell receptor beta chains follows, all from one sample in a study of cytomegalovirus exposure and HLA in healthy donors. The assay was immunoSEQ multiplex PCR, and TCRdb's table has in-frame clones only and misses some. In the table there are roughly 130,000 clones, 50% to 75% of which are singletons. Sequencing input: PBMCs. The receptors come from a woman in her thirties or forties in good health and CMV-seropositive. The CDR3 runs from the conserved cysteine through the conserved F or W. A D gene is named only where the DNA matches it firmly. The size field is filled for only some rows; it gives once, few, many or a size class.

v_call	j_call	clone_size	d_call	cdr3_nt	cdr3_aa
TRBV30	TRBJ2-6	NA	NA	TGTGCCGGATACAGGGACGCGGGGGCCAACGTCCTGACTTTC	CAGYRDAGANVLTF
TRBV5-1	TRBJ1-4	NA	NA	TGCGCCAGCAGCTTGGGAGGGGCGCGGGGTGAAAAACTGTTTTTT	CASSLGGARGEKLFF
TRBV10-3	TRBJ1-5	NA	TRBD1	TGTGCCACCAGAGACAGGGGGCATCAGCCCCAGCATTTT	CATRDRGHQPQHF
TRBV29-1	TRBJ1-2	NA	TRBD1	TGCAGCGTTGAAGGACAGGGTCGGGGTGGCTACACCTTC	CSVEGQGRGGYTF
TRBV11-2	TRBJ2-7	once	NA	TGTGCCAGCAGCCTCCTGGGCGACGTCTCCTACGAGCAGTACTTC	CASSLLGDVSYEQYF
TRBV29-1	TRBJ1-1	NA	TRBD1	TGCAGCGCAATGACAGGGGGAAACACTGAAGCTTTCTTT	CSAMTGGNTEAFF
TRBV15	TRBJ2-5	NA	TRBD2	TGTGCCACCAGCAGTTCATTAGCGGGGAGCCTAGAGACCCAGTACTTC	CATSSSLAGSLETQYF
TRBV5-8	TRBJ2-7	NA	TRBD2	TGTGCCAGCAGCTTGTTGGCGGGAGCTTCCGAGCAGTACTTC	CASSLLAGASEQYF
TRBV7-9	TRBJ2-3	NA	TRBD2	TGTGCCAGCAGCGGTAGTAGCGGGGGCACAGATACGCAGTATTTT	CASSGSSGGTDTQYF
TRBV2	TRBJ2-5	few	NA	TGTGCCAGCGGCCGACTACAAGAGACCCAGTACTTC	CASGRLQETQYF
TRBV30	TRBJ2-5	few	NA	TGTGCCTGGAACGGGGGAGCCCCTTTGGGGACCCAGTACTTC	CAWNGGAPLGTQYF
TRBV9	TRBJ1-2	NA	NA	TGTGCCAGCAGCGTAGCTGACAGCAACTATGGCTACACCTTC	CASSVADSNYGYTF
TRBV28	TRBJ2-7	NA	NA	TGTGCCAGCAGTTTCAGTTCCCCCGGGATTGACGAGCAGTACTTC	CASSFSSPGIDEQYF
TRBV5-1	TRBJ1-6	NA	TRBD1	TGCGCCAGCAGCACGGGACAGTCGAGCTCCTATAATTCACCCCTCCACTTT	CASSTGQSSSYNSPLHF
TRBV27	TRBJ2-5	once	NA	TGTGCCAGCAGTTCCCTAGGGACCCAGTACTTC	CASSSLGTQYF
TRBV7-9	TRBJ2-1	NA	NA	TGTGCCAGCAGCGAGGCGGCAGCCAACTACAATGAGCAGTTCTTC	CASSEAAANYNEQFF
TRBV6-4	TRBJ2-1	few	NA	TGTGCCAGCAGGCGTAGCGGATACTCCTACAATGAGCAGTTCTTC	CASRRSGYSYNEQFF
TRBV30	TRBJ2-4	NA	TRBD2	TGTGCCTGGAGGGGACTAGGGAACATTCAGTACTTC	CAWRGLGNIQYF
TRBV4-2	TRBJ1-5	NA	NA	TGTGCCAGCAGCCAAGATGGAGATAGCAATCAGCCCCAGCATTTT	CASSQDGDSNQPQHF
TRBV9	TRBJ2-3	NA	TRBD2	TGTGCCAGCAGCGTAGACGGTAGCGGGGTAACAGATACGCAGTATTTT	CASSVDGSGVTDTQYF
TRBV27	TRBJ2-1	once	NA	TGTGCCAGCAGTTTATCGCTGGCACACTCCTACAATGAGCAGTTCTTC	CASSLSLAHSYNEQFF
TRBV27	TRBJ2-1	NA	TRBD2	TGTGCCAGCAGTTTACCCCCGCTTAGCGGGAGGGGCAATGAGCAGTTCTTC	CASSLPPLSGRGNEQFF